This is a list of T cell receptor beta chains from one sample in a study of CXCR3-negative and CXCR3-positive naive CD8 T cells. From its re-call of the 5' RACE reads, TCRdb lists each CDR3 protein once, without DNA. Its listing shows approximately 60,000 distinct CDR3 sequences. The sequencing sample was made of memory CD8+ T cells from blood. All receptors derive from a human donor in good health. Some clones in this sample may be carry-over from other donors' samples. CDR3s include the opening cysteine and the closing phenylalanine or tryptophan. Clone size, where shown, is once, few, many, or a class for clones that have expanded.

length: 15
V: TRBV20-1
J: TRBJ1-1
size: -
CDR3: CSARDLRQDYTEAFF

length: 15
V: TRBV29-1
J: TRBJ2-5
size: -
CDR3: CSVEWTGRIQETQYF

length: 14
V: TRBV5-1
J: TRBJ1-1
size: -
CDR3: CASSWTGVGTEAFF

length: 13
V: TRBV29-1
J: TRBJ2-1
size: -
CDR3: CSAILGTGNEQFF

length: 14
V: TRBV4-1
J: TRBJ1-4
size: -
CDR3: CASSHGQDNEKLFF

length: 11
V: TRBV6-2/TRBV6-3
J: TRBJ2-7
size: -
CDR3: CASSPGFEQYF

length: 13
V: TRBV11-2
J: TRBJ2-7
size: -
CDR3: CASSFGDSYEQYF

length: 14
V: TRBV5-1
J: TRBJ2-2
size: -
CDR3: CASSPLQGAGELFF

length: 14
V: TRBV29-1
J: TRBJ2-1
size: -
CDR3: CSVSDRGDYNEQFF

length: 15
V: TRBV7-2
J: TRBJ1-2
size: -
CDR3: CASSLELGPREGYTF

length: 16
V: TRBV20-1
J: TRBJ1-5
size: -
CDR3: CSARDPPAGDSQPQHF

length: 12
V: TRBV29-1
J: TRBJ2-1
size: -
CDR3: CSVEDQLNEQFF

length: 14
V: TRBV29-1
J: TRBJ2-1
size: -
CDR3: CSTSGEVSYNEQFF

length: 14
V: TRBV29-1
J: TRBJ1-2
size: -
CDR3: CSVEVAGRTPGYTF

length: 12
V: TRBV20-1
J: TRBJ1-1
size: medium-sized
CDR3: CSVREGDTEAFF

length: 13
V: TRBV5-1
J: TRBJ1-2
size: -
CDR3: CASSSVGGSGYTF

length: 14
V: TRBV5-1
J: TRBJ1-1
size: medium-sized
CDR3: CASSWSGGGTEAFF

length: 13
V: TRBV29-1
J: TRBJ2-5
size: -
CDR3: CSVDPQGAETQYF

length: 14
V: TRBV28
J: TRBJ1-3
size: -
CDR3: CASLETGSGNTIYF

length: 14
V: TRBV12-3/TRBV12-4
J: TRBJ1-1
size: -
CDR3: CASSLGQLNTEAFF

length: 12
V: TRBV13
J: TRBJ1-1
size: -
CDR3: CASSFPKTEAFF

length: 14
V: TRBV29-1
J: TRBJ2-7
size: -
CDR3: CSVELLAGVYEQYF

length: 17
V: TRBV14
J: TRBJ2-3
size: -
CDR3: CASSHPRLAESTDTQYF

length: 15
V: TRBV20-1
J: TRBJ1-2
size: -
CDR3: CSAGETGRPLYGYTF

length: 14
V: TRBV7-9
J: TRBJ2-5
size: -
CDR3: CASRSTGESETQYF

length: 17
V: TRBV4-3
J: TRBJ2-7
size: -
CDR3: CASSQDISSGYSYEQYF

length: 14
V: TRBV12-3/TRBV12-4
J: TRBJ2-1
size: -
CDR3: CASRQGQGFNEQFF

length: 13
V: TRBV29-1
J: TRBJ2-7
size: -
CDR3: CSVRKSSNYEQYF

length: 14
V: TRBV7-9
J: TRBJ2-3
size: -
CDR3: CASSLRGVGNTQYF

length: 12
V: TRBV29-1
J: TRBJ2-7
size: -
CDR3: CSVEDNSYEQYF

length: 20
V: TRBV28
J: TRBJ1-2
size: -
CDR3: CASSSITIKTGGEDLGGYTF

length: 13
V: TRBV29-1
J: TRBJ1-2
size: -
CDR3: CSAAGILNYGYTF

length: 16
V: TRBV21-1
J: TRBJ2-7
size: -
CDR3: CASSKVTGEREYEQYF

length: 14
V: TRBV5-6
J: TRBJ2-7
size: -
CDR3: CASSPDRAAYEQYF

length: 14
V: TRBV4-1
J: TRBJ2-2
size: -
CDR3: CASSPHRVGGELFF

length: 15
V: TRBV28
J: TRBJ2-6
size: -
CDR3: CASSLFITGANVLTF

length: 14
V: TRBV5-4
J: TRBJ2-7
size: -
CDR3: CASSLGQETYEQYF

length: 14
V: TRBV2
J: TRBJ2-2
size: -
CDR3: CASSRTANTGELFF

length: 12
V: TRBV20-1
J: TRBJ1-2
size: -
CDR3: CSASAGELGYTF

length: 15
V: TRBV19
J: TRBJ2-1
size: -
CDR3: CASSIGGSEYNEQFF

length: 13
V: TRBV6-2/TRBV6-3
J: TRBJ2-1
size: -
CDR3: CASSYDRYNEQFF

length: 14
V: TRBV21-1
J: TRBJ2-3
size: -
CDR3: CASSKDKKRDTQYF

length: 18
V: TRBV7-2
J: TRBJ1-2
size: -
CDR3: CASSLTLGTAPWDYGYTF

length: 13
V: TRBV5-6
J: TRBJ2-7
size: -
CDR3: CASSLGRFYEQYF

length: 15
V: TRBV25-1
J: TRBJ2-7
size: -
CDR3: CASSEKTGGTDEQYF

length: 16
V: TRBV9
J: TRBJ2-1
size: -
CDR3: CASSVFLAGGLNEQFF

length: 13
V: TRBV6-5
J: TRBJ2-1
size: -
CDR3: CASLASGVGQQFF

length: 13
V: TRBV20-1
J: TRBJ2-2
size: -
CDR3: CSAREQLTGELFF

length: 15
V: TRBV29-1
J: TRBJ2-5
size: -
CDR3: CSVEDLASGAGEEYF

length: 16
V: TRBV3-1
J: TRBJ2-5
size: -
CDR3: CASSQVVRLAGETQYF

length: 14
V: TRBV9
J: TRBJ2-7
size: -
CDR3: CASSVEDSTYEQYF

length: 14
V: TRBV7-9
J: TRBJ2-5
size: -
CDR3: CASGAPREREGLFF

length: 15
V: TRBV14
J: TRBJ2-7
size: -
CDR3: CASSQRLAGEYEQYF